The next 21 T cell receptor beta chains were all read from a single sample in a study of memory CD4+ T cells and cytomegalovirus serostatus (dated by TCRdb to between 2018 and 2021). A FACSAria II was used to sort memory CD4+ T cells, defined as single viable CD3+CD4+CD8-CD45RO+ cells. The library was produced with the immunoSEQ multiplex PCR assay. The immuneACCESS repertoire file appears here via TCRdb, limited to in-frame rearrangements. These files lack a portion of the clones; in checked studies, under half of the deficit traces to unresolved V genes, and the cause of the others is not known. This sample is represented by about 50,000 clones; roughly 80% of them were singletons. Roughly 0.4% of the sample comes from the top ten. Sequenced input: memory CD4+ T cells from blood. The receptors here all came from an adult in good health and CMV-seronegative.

This CDR3 is CAWRQGGSYEQYF. The CDR3 DNA reads TGTGCCTGGAGACAGGGCGGTTCCTACGAGCAGTACTTC. The chain couples TRBV30 to TRBJ2-7, with a weak D call TRBD1 (6 bases). Trimming left V 3 bases short and J 1 base short, with 10 bases between. The CDR3 has 13 amino acids. Germline V gene lookup returns CDR1 GTSNPN and CDR2 SVGIG (reference sequence).

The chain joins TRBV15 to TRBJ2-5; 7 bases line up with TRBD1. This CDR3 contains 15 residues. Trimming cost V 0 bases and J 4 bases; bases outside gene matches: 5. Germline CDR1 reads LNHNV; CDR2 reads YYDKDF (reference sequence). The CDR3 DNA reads TGTGCCACCAGCAGAGATGACAGGGCGGGAGAGACCCAGTACTTC. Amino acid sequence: CATSRDDRAGETQYF.

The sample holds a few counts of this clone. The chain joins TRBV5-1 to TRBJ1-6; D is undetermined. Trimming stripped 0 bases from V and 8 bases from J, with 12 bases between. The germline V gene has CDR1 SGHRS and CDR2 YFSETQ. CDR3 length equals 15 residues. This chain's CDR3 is CASSLGSSWDSPLHF. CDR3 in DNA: TGCGCCAGCAGCTTGGGAAGCTCGTGGGATTCACCCCTCCACTTT.

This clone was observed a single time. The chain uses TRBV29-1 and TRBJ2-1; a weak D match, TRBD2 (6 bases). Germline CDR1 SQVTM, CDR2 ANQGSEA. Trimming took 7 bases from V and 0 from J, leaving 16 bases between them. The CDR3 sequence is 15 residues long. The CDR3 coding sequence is TGCAGCGCCGCGGGACGGGGTAGCTCCTACAATGAGCAGTTCTTC. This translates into CSAAGRGSSYNEQFF.

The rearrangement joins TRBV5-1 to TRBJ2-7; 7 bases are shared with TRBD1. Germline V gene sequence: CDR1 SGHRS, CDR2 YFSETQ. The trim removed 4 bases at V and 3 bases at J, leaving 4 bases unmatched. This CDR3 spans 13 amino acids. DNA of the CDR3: TGCGCCAGCAGCGGGACAGCCGGCTACGAGCAGTACTTC. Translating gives CASSGTAGYEQYF. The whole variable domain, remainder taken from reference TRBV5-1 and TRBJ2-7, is KAGVTQTPRYLIKTRGQQVTLSCSPISGHRSVSWYQQTPGQGLQFLFEYFSETQRNKGNFPGRFSGRQFSNSRSEMNVSTLELGDSALYLCASSGTAGYEQYFGPGTRLTVT.

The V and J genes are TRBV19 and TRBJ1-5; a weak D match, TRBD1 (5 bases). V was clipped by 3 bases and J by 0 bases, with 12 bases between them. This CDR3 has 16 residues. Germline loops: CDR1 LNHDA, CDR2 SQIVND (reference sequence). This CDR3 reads CASSMGLTYSNQPQHF. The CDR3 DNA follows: TGTGCCAGTAGTATGGGGCTAACGTATAGCAATCAGCCCCAGCATTTT.

CDR3 residues: CASSQMTGPGELFF. CDR3 sequence (DNA): TGCGCCAGCAGCCAAATGACAGGGCCCGGGGAGCTGTTTTTT. The chain employs TRBV5-1 and TRBJ2-2, with 7 bases matching TRBD1. CDR3 length: 14 amino acids. Germline V gives CDR1 SGHRS, CDR2 YFSETQ. Losses at the gene ends were 4 bases for V and 6 bases for J; bases not matched to a gene: 6.

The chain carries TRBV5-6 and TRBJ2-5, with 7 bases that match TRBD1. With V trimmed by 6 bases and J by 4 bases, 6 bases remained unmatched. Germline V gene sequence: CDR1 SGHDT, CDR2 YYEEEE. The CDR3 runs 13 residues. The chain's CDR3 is CASTADRTETQYF. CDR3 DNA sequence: TGTGCCAGCACCGCGGACAGGACAGAGACCCAGTACTTC.

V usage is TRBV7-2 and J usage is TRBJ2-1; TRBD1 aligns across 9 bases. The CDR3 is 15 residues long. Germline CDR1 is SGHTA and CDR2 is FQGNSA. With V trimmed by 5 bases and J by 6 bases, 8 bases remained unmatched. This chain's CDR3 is CASSVPGQGTNEQFF. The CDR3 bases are TGTGCCAGCAGCGTCCCGGGACAGGGAACCAATGAGCAGTTCTTC. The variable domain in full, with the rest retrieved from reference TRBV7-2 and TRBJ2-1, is GAGVSQSPSNKVTEKGKDVELRCDPISGHTALYWYRQSLGQGLEFLIYFQGNSAPDKSGLPSDRFSAERTGGSVSTLTIQRTQQEDSAVYLCASSVPGQGTNEQFFGPGTRLTVL.

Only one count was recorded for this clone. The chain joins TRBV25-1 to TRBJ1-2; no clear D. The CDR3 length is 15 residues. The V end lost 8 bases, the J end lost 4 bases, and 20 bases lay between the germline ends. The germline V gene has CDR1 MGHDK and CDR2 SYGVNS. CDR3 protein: CASSTNAGDPYGYTF. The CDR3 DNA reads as TGTGCCAGCTCAACTAATGCCGGGGATCCCTATGGCTACACCTTC.

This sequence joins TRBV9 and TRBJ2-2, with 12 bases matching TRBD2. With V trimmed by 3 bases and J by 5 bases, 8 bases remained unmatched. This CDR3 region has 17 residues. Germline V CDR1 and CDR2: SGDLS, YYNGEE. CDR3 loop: CASSAGTSGFFTGELFF. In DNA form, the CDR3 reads TGTGCCAGCAGCGCCGGGACTAGCGGGTTTTTTACCGGGGAGCTGTTTTTT.

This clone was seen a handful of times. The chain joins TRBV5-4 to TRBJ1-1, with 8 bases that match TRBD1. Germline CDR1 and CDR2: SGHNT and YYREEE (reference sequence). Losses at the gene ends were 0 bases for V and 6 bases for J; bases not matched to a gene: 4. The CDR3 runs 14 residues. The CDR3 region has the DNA TGTGCCAGCAGCTTGGGGACAGGGAGGGCTGAAGCTTTCTTT. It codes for CASSLGTGRAEAFF.

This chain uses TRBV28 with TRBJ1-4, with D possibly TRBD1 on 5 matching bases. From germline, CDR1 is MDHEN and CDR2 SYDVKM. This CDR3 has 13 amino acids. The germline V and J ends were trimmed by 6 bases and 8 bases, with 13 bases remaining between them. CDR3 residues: CASRGGAGEKLFF. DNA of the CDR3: TGTGCCAGCAGGGGAGGGGCAGGCGAAAAACTGTTTTTT.

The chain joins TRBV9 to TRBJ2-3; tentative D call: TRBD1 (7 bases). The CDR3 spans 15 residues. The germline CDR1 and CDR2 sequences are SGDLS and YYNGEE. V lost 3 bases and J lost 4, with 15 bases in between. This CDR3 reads CASSGQGLHADTQYF. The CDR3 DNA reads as TGTGCCAGCAGCGGACAGGGACTGCACGCAGATACGCAGTATTTT.

The CDR3: CASSLAGGFSPLHF. DNA for the CDR3: TGTGCCAGCAGCTTGGCGGGGGGATTCTCACCCCTCCACTTT. This chain connects TRBV7-9 to TRBJ1-6; maybe TRBD1 (5 bases). V was pared by 3 bases and J by 10 bases, with 13 bases between. CDR3 length: 14 amino acids. Germline lookup yields CDR1 SEHNR and CDR2 FQNEAQ (reference sequence).

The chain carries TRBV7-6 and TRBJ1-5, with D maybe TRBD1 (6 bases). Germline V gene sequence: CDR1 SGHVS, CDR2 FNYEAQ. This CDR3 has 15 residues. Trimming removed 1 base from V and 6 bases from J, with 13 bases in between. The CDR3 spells CASSLDGGHGQPQHF. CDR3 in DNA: TGTGCCAGCAGCTTAGATGGGGGGCACGGTCAGCCCCAGCATTTT. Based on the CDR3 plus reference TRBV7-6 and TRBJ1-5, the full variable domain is GAGVSQSPRYKVTKRGQDVALRCDPISGHVSLYWYRQALGQGPEFLTYFNYEAQQDKSGLPNDRFSAERPEGSISTLTIQRTEQRDSAMYRCASSLDGGHGQPQHFGDGTRLSIL.

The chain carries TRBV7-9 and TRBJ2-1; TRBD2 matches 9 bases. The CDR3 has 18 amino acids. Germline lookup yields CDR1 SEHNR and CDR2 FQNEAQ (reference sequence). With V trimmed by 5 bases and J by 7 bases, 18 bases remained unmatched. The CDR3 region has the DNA TGTGCCAGCAGCGAGCCCCGTCTAGGGCGGGGGGGCTTGAATGAGCAGTTCTTC. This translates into CASSEPRLGRGGLNEQFF.

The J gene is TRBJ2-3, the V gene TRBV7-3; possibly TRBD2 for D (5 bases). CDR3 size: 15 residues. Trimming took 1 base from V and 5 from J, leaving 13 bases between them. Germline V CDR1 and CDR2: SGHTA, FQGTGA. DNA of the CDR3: TGTGCCAGCAGCTTAAACCGGGGTGGGATAGATACGCAGTATTTT. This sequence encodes CASSLNRGGIDTQYF.

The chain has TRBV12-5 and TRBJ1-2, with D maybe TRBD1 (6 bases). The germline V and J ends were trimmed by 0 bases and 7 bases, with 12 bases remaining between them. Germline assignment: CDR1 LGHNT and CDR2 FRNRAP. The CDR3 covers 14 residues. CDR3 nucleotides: TGTGCTAGTGGTTTGGTACCGGGGGGCAGTGGCTACACCTTC. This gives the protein CASGLVPGGSGYTF.

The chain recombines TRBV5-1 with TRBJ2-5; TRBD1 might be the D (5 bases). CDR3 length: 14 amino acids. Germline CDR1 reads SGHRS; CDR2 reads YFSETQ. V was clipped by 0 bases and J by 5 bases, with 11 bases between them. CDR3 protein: CASSLGTSGETQYF. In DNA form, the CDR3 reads TGCGCCAGCAGCTTGGGGACCTCAGGGGAGACCCAGTACTTC.

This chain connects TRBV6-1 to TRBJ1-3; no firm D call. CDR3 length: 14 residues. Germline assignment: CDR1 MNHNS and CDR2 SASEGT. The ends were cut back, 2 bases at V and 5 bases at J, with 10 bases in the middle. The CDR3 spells CASSESLGRNTIYF. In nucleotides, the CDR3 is TGTGCCAGCAGTGAAAGTCTCGGTCGAAACACCATATATTTT.